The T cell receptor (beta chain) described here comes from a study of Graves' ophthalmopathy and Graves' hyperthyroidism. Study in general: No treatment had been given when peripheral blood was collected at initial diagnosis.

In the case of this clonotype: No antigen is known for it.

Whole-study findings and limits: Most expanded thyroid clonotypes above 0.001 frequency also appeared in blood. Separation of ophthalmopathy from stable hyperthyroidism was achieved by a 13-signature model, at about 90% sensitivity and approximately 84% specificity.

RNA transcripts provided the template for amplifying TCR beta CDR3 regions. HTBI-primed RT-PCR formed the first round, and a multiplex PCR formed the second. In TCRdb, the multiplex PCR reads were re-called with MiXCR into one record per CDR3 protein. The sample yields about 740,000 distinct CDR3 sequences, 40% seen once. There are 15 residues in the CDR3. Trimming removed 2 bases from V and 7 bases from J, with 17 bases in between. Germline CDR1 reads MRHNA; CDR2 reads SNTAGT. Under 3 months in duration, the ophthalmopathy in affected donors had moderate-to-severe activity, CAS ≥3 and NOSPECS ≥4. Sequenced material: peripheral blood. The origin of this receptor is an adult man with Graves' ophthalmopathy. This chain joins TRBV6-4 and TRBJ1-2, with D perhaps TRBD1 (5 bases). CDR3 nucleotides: TGTGCCAGCAGTGACGGCGCAGGGCATTCCTCTGGCTACACCTTC. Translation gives CASSDGAGHSSGYTF.